These 25 T cell receptor beta chains share one sample of origin, sequenced in a study of blood T cell repertoires in COVID-19. Profiled with immunoSEQ multiplex PCR; TCRdb holds only in-frame clones, not every one. The sample has around 50,000 clones, 90% seen once. Sample: peripheral blood. The receptors derive from a man in his 70s with acute or convalescent COVID-19.

The V and J genes are TRBV5-1 and TRBJ2-7; 8 bases align to TRBD2. Germline V CDR1 and CDR2: SGHRS, YFSETQ. CDR3 length: 15 residues. V was clipped by 2 bases and J by 0 bases; unmatched bases: 4. CDR3 sequence reads: CASSFSGGSSYEQYF. The CDR3 bases are TGCGCCAGCAGCTTCAGCGGGGGTAGCTCCTACGAGCAGTACTTC.

This clone was seen just once. The genes are TRBV6-2 or TRBV6-3 and TRBJ2-1; D might be TRBD2 (6 bases). Trimming pared 4 bases from V and 1 base from J, leaving 17 bases between. CDR1 is MNHEY and CDR2 is SVGEGT in the germline V gene. This CDR3 comprises 17 residues. CDR3 loop: CASSSTPPGTSYNEQFF. In DNA, the CDR3 is TGTGCCAGCAGTTCAACCCCTCCAGGGACTTCCTACAATGAGCAGTTCTTC.

This CDR3 reads CATTGTRYEQYF. The CDR3 bases are TGTGCTACTACAGGGACGCGGTACGAGCAGTACTTC. The V gene is TRBV6-5, the J gene TRBJ2-7; D might be TRBD1 (6 bases). Looked up from germline, CDR1 is MNHEY and CDR2 is SVGAGI. This CDR3 has 12 residues.

The chain is built from TRBV28 and TRBJ2-7; no reliable D call. The CDR3 consists of 15 residues. Trimming took off 3 bases at V and 2 bases at J, with 14 bases between the two ends. The V gene's germline CDR1 is MDHEN and CDR2 SYDVKM. The chain's CDR3 is CASSLPKSGTYEQYF. As DNA, the CDR3 is TGTGCCAGCAGTTTGCCAAAATCAGGTACCTACGAGCAGTACTTC.

The CDR3 DNA follows: TGTGCCAGCAGCGTCACAGGGGGCGGACTGTATGATGAAGCTTTCTTT. Translating gives CASSVTGGGLYDEAFF. The chain has TRBV9 and TRBJ1-1; 9 bases match TRBD1. This CDR3 region has 16 residues. Germline values: CDR1 SGDLS, CDR2 YYNGEE. The V and J ends lost 2 bases and 7 bases, in that order; junction bases with no gene match: 12.

The V call is TRBV2, the J call TRBJ2-3; 7 bases match TRBD2. The CDR3 is made up of 14 amino acids. V lost 0 bases, J lost 14 bases, and 11 bases stayed unmatched. Germline loops: CDR1 SNHLY, CDR2 FYNNEI. DNA for the CDR3: TGTGCCAGCAGTGAAGCGCTTCGACTAGCAATAGGGTATTTT. Residues: CASSEALRLAIGYF.

The rearrangement joins TRBV30 to TRBJ2-3; weak D call: TRBD2 (7 bases). V shed 2 bases and J shed 4 bases, with 16 bases lying between them. The CDR3 covers 15 residues. Germline CDR1 GTSNPN, CDR2 SVGIG (reference sequence). Here the CDR3 reads CAWSRWEGGPDTQYF. The CDR3 DNA follows: TGTGCCTGGAGTAGGTGGGAGGGGGGCCCAGATACGCAGTATTTT. Full variable domain (remainder filled in from reference TRBV30 and TRBJ2-3): SQTIHQWPATLVQPVGSPLSLECTVEGTSNPNLYWYRQAAGRGLQLLFYSVGIGQISSEVPQNLSASRPQDRQFILSSKKLLLSDSGFYLCAWSRWEGGPDTQYFGPGTRLTVL.

The J gene is TRBJ2-3, the V gene TRBV19, with 7 bases matching TRBD1. The ends lost 3 bases at V and 2 bases at J; junction bases unmatched: 5. The germline gives CDR1 LNHDA, CDR2 SQIVND (reference sequence). CDR3 length equals 15 residues. This CDR3 reads CASSMRQGATDTQYF. CDR3 sequence (DNA): TGTGCCAGTAGTATGAGACAGGGTGCCACAGATACGCAGTATTTT.

This chain connects TRBV7-3 to TRBJ1-6, with D possibly TRBD1 on 5 matching bases. The CDR3 extends over 13 amino acids. In germline, CDR1 is SGHTA, CDR2 FQGTGA. V lost 2 bases and J 8 bases, leaving 7 bases between the germline ends. CDR3: CASSLVRDSPLHF. The CDR3 nucleotides read TGTGCCAGCAGCTTAGTCAGGGATTCACCCCTCCACTTT.

The CDR3 DNA reads as TGTGCCAGCGGATCGACTGGCGTGGCTAGCGGCGGCAGCACAGATACGCAGTATTTT. Residues: CASGSTGVASGGSTDTQYF. The rearrangement uses TRBV7-2 and TRBJ2-3; 7 bases are a match to TRBD2. Germline V CDR1 and CDR2: SGHTA, FQGNSA. The CDR3 loop spans 19 amino acids. The V segment lost 8 bases and the J segment 0 bases; nucleotides outside the gene matches: 20.

The genes are TRBV5-1 and TRBJ2-5; D is possibly TRBD2 (5 bases). With 5 bases removed from V and 5 bases from J, the gap between germline ends came to 13 bases. CDR1 and CDR2 (germline): SGHRS, YFSETQ. This CDR3 region has 13 residues. The CDR3 DNA reads as TGCGCCAGCAGGGTCGGGGAGAGTGAGACCCAGTACTTC. Protein sequence: CASRVGESETQYF.

The CDR3 bases are TGTGCCAGCAGTCGCGGGACAGTCTATGGCTACACCTTC. Encoded protein: CASSRGTVYGYTF. The V and J genes are TRBV12-3 or TRBV12-4 and TRBJ1-2; 7 bases line up with TRBD1. The CDR3 covers 13 residues. With 5 bases clipped from V and 4 bases from J, the junction kept 4 bases outside the gene matches.

The chain uses TRBV5-8 and TRBJ1-5; 9 bases match TRBD1. From germline, CDR1 is SGHTS and CDR2 YDEGEE. The CDR3 is 15 amino acids. V lost 4 bases to trimming and J lost 5 bases; unmatched junction nucleotides: 7. DNA for the CDR3: TGTGCCAGCAGCGGGACAGGGCTATGGGATCAGCCCCAGCATTTT. Translating gives CASSGTGLWDQPQHF.

The chain has TRBV19 and TRBJ1-1; weak D call: TRBD1 (5 bases). Between the trimmed V and J ends, which lost 4 bases and 2 bases, there was a span of 11 bases. The germline V gene encodes CDR1 LNHDA and CDR2 SQIVND (reference sequence). The CDR3 has 14 residues. CDR3 residues: CASSKQAFNTEAFF. CDR3 nucleotides: TGTGCCAGTAGTAAACAGGCCTTTAACACTGAAGCTTTCTTT.

The chain combines TRBV7-9 with TRBJ1-2; 9 bases fit TRBD1. In germline, CDR1 is SEHNR, CDR2 FQNEAQ (reference sequence). Losses at the gene ends were 1 base for V and 8 bases for J; bases not matched to a gene: 11. CDR3 size: 16 residues. Here the CDR3 DNA reads TGTGCCAGCAGCTTAGTCTACACAGGGGGCGCCGACGGCTACACCTTC. This gives the protein CASSLVYTGGADGYTF.

V usage is TRBV2 and J usage is TRBJ2-1; 8 bases agree with TRBD2. The CDR3 runs to 16 residues. The ends lost 2 bases at V and 5 bases at J; junction bases unmatched: 8. Germline V lookup: CDR1 SNHLY, CDR2 FYNNEI. CDR3 sequence (DNA): TGTGCCAGCAGTGAAAGTCGAGCGGGGGACCACAATGAGCAGTTCTTC. It yields the protein CASSESRAGDHNEQFF.

V is TRBV2 and J is TRBJ2-3; D possibly corresponds to TRBD1 (6 bases). The V and J ends lost 2 bases and 3 bases respectively, with 6 bases between them. The CDR3 totals 13 residues. Germline V gene data show CDR1 as SNHLY and CDR2 as FYNNEI. CDR3 region: CASSEQGTDTQYF. The CDR3 nucleotides read TGTGCCAGCAGTGAACAGGGGACAGATACGCAGTATTTT. Complete variable domain (other parts from reference TRBV2 and TRBJ2-3): EPEVTQTPSHQVTQMGQEVILRCVPISNHLYFYWYRQILGQKVEFLVSFYNNEISEKSEIFDDQFSVERPDGSNFTLKIRSTKLEDSAMYFCASSEQGTDTQYFGPGTRLTVL.

The CDR3 region is CASSPPVVRAGGEQYF. CDR3 DNA: TGTGCCAGCTCACCACCGGTGGTAAGGGCCGGGGGCGAGCAGTACTTC. V and J are TRBV18 and TRBJ2-7; possible D gene TRBD2, 6 bases. CDR1 and CDR2 from the germline V gene are KGHSH and LQKENI. V was shortened by 0 bases and J by 6 bases, with 18 bases between the two germline ends. The CDR3 contains 16 residues.

The chain carries TRBV21-1 and TRBJ2-6; the table gives TRBD1 as D, unverified against the DNA. TRBV21-1 constitutes a pseudogene. CDR3 size: 19 residues. The CDR3 sequence is CASSKRRGQGPRGANVLTF. The CDR3 nucleotides read TGTGCCAGCAGCAAAAGGCGGGGACAGGGCCCTAGGGGGGCCAACGTCCTGACTTTC.

The chain carries TRBV28 and TRBJ1-5, with 9 bases fitting TRBD1. Germline CDR1 and CDR2: MDHEN and SYDVKM. The J segment lost 2 bases and the V segment lost 6 bases, leaving 8 bases of the junction unmatched. This CDR3 comprises 16 residues. CDR3 DNA: TGTGCCAGCAGGGAACTCGGGACAGGGCGCAATCAGCCCCAGCATTTT. Amino acids: CASRELGTGRNQPQHF.

V gene TRBV6-5 combines with J gene TRBJ2-1, with 9 bases matching TRBD2. Trimming removed 6 bases from V and 8 bases from J; junction bases left unmatched: 11. This CDR3 has 15 amino acids. From germline, CDR1 is MNHEY and CDR2 SVGAGI. In DNA, the CDR3 is TGTGCCAGCAGCAGACTAGCGGTTGGGGGGGATGAGCAGTTCTTC. It codes for CASSRLAVGGDEQFF.

The J gene is TRBJ2-7, the V gene TRBV7-9, with 7 positions matching TRBD1. From germline, CDR1 is SEHNR and CDR2 FQNEAQ (reference sequence). The CDR3 is made up of 13 amino acids. With 2 bases clipped from V and 3 bases from J, the junction kept 1 base outside the gene matches. CDR3 sequence reads: CASSLTGVYEQYF. CDR3 nucleotides: TGTGCCAGCAGCTTAACAGGGGTCTACGAGCAGTACTTC.

The V and J genes are TRBV5-5 and TRBJ2-1; 9 bases are shared with TRBD2. The CDR3 is 18 amino acids. Germline lookup yields CDR1 SGHKS and CDR2 YYEKEE (reference sequence). Germline trimming cut 4 bases from V and 7 bases from J; bases unmatched to any gene: 18. The CDR3 reads CASSPTAAGGPVGNEQFF. In DNA form, the CDR3 reads TGTGCCAGCAGCCCCACCGCGGCGGGGGGGCCGGTTGGTAATGAGCAGTTCTTC.

The chain is built from TRBV2 and TRBJ1-2; a possible D gene is TRBD1 (5 bases). Germline values: CDR1 SNHLY, CDR2 FYNNEI. V lost 9 bases and J lost 1, with 15 bases in between. The CDR3 runs to 14 residues. CDR3: CASSRQTLNYGYTF. The DNA for the CDR3 is TGTGCCAGTTCAAGACAGACACTTAACTATGGCTACACCTTC.

The genes are TRBV4-1 and TRBJ2-1; TRBD1 might be the D (5 bases). This CDR3 is built from 14 residues. Germline assignment: CDR1 MGHRA and CDR2 YSYEKL. V dropped 1 base and J dropped 9 bases, with 13 bases sitting between them. CDR3 sequence (DNA): TGCGCCAGCAGCCAAGGGTGGGGCGTCGGTGAGCAGTTCTTC. Protein product: CASSQGWGVGEQFF.